The rows below give T cell receptor beta chains drawn from one sample of a study of T cell responses to AZD1222 COVID-19 vaccine. This table comes from immunoSEQ multiplex PCR, and its TCRdb copy is limited to in-frame clones, with some not included. The data hold 150,000 to 200,000 clones, with about 90% observed a single time. Sample: peripheral blood, taken 28 days after the second AZD1222 dose. The receptors stem from an adult who received the AZD1222 COVID-19 vaccine. The CDR3 runs from the conserved cysteine through the conserved F or W. D genes are given only for firm matches. The size field is filled for only some rows; it gives once, few, many or a size class.

V	D	size	J	CDR3	DNA
TRBV6-5	.	.	TRBJ1-2	CASSYSGSYGYTF	TGTGCCAGCAGTTACTCCGGGAGCTATGGCTACACCTTC
TRBV19	TRBD1	.	TRBJ2-5	CASSAGQGAPQETQYF	TGTGCCAGTAGCGCCGGACAGGGGGCGCCCCAAGAGACCCAGTACTTC
TRBV18	.	once	TRBJ1-4	CASSPQTATNEKLFF	TGTGCCAGCTCACCACAGACAGCAACTAATGAAAAACTGTTTTTT
TRBV3-1/TRBV3-2	TRBD1	.	TRBJ1-6	CASSQTTGASSYNSPLHF	TGTGCCAGCAGCCAAACGACAGGGGCGAGCTCCTATAATTCACCCCTCCACTTT
TRBV6-6	TRBD2	.	TRBJ2-1	CASSLYPSLGLAGGPRNEQFF	TGTGCCAGCAGTCTCTACCCCAGCCTGGGACTAGCGGGGGGACCGAGGAATGAGCAGTTCTTC
TRBV25-1	.	.	TRBJ1-2	CASSRTANYGYTF	TGTGCCAGCAGTCGAACGGCTAACTATGGCTACACCTTC
TRBV19	TRBD2	.	TRBJ2-7	CVEAGAPYEQYF	TGTGTTGAAGCGGGGGCCCCTTACGAGCAGTACTTC
TRBV6-6	TRBD1	.	TRBJ1-1	CASGTGDNTEAFF	TGTGCCAGCGGGACAGGGGATAACACTGAAGCTTTCTTT
TRBV12-3/TRBV12-4	.	.	TRBJ2-1	CASSRPLAVSQFF	TGTGCCAGCAGCCGCCCCCTCGCAGTGTCCCAGTTCTTC
TRBV6-4	.	.	TRBJ2-4	CASTAGAAKNIQYF	TGTGCCAGCACAGCCGGGGCTGCCAAAAACATTCAGTACTTC
TRBV12-3/TRBV12-4	.	.	TRBJ1-1	CASSLRGYTEAFF	TGTGCCAGCAGTTTGAGGGGATACACTGAAGCTTTCTTT
TRBV19	.	.	TRBJ2-1	CASSILLGQSNEQFF	TGTGCCAGTAGTATTTTGCTAGGACAGTCCAATGAGCAGTTCTTC
TRBV30	.	.	TRBJ2-1	CAWSVSYNEQFF	TGTGCCTGGAGTGTGTCCTACAATGAGCAGTTCTTC
TRBV29-1	TRBD2	.	TRBJ2-1	CSVEGTSGRAYNEQFF	TGCAGCGTTGAAGGGACTAGCGGGAGGGCCTACAATGAGCAGTTCTTC
TRBV19	.	.	TRBJ1-2	CASKSNGRVSRYTF	TGTGCCAGTAAATCTAACGGCAGGGTAAGTCGCTACACCTTC
TRBV6-5	TRBD1	once	TRBJ1-3	CASGDRSSGNTIYF	TGTGCCAGCGGGGACAGGAGCTCTGGAAACACCATATATTTT
TRBV28	TRBD2	.	TRBJ2-5	CASAGEGYQETQYF	TGTGCCAGTGCGGGGGAGGGGTACCAAGAGACCCAGTACTTC
TRBV7-9	.	.	TRBJ1-1	CASSLGGHRTNTEAFF	TGTGCCAGCAGCTTAGGGGGGCACCGCACCAACACTGAAGCTTTCTTT
TRBV11-2	TRBD1	.	TRBJ1-2	CASSYDLKGANGYTF	TGTGCCAGCAGCTACGACCTGAAGGGGGCTAATGGCTACACCTTC
TRBV5-4	.	.	TRBJ2-5	CASRSGTPKETQYF	TGTGCCAGCAGGTCCGGGACCCCGAAGGAGACCCAGTACTTC
TRBV28	.	.	TRBJ1-1	CASSLPIVQGAAFF	TGTGCCAGCAGTTTACCAATTGTCCAGGGTGCAGCTTTCTTT